This T cell receptor beta chain was identified in a study of T cell changes during pregnancy in multiple sclerosis. V was trimmed by 4 bases and J by 3 bases, leaving 12 bases between them. CDR1 and CDR2 (germline): MNHNY, SVGAGI (reference sequence). This CDR3 is built from 14 residues. Only in-frame clones appear in the TCRdb table, and some are missing; sequencing was by immunoSEQ multiplex PCR. The table records 70,000 to 95,000 clones, 90% to 95% of them present only once. The source was peripheral blood, collected in the first trimester of pregnancy. This clonotype was obtained from a female donor with multiple sclerosis, enrolled in a pregnancy study. The chain is built from TRBV6-6 and TRBJ1-1; tentative D call: TRBD1 (6 bases). CDR3 loop: CASSSRGGDTEAFF. Here the CDR3 DNA reads TGTGCCAGCAGTTCCCGCGGGGGCGACACTGAAGCTTTCTTT.